What follows are 10 T cell receptor beta chains derived from one specimen sequenced in a study of cytomegalovirus exposure and HLA in healthy donors. 13 Jbeta primers and 60 Vbeta primers were used for the PCR. The data were produced by immunoSEQ multiplex PCR, yet TCRdb's version contains in-frame clones alone and is incomplete. The sample yields 75,000 to 90,000 clones, roughly 9.1% seen once. What was sequenced was PBMCs. These TCRs come from a man aged 55 to 69 in good health and CMV-seropositive.

This clone was picked up a small number of times. The chain couples TRBV5-6 to TRBJ1-4, with D uncertain. This CDR3 is built from 14 residues. CDR1 is SGHDT, CDR2 YYEEEE, per germline. The germline V and J ends were trimmed by 2 bases and 8 bases, with 13 bases remaining between them. The chain's CDR3 is CASSFPGVGEKLFF. CDR3 nucleotide sequence: TGTGCCAGCAGCTTCCCCGGGGTAGGGGAAAAACTGTTTTTT.

The chain uses TRBV11-3 and TRBJ2-6, with TRBD2 matching over 9 bases. The CDR3 has 17 residues. V lost 4 bases and J lost 2; bases outside the gene matches: 6. Germline CDR1 reads SGHNT; CDR2 reads YENEEA. CDR3 residues: CASSSGTSSTGANVLTF. In DNA, the CDR3 is TGTGCCAGCAGCTCCGGGACTAGCAGCACTGGGGCCAACGTCCTGACTTTC.

The chain has TRBV5-6 and TRBJ2-7; TRBD1 aligns across 8 bases. The V and J ends lost 4 bases and 0 bases, in that order; junction bases with no gene match: 3. Germline V lookup: CDR1 SGHDT, CDR2 YYEEEE. The length of the CDR3 is 14 residues. The CDR3 loop is CASSLTGDSYEQYV. In DNA, the CDR3 is TGTGCCAGCAGCCTGACAGGGGACTCCTACGAGCAGTACGTC.

The chain links TRBV5-1 to TRBJ2-2; D is possibly TRBD1 (6 bases). Germline V lookup: CDR1 SGHRS, CDR2 YFSETQ. Trimming removed 0 bases at V and 4 bases at J, with 13 bases between. The CDR3 has 16 amino acids. CDR3 sequence: CASSLGRTASTGELFF. CDR3 in DNA: TGCGCCAGCAGCTTGGGACGGACAGCCTCCACCGGGGAGCTGTTTTTT. Variable domain in full (rest from reference TRBV5-1 and TRBJ2-2): KAGVTQTPRYLIKTRGQQVTLSCSPISGHRSVSWYQQTPGQGLQFLFEYFSETQRNKGNFPGRFSGRQFSNSRSEMNVSTLELGDSALYLCASSLGRTASTGELFFGEGSRLTVL.

The V and J genes are TRBV6-5 and TRBJ1-2; D not resolved. The germline V gene encodes CDR1 MNHEY and CDR2 SVGAGI. This CDR3 is built from 14 residues. Trimming stripped 4 bases from V and 6 bases from J, with 15 bases between. The CDR3 DNA reads as TGTGCCAGCAGTTTCAACACTTATACAGATGGCTACACCTTC. This codes for CASSFNTYTDGYTF.

V gene TRBV6-1 combines with J gene TRBJ2-7; a possible D gene is TRBD2 (5 bases). Trimming pared 1 base from V and 3 bases from J, leaving 7 bases between. CDR1 is MNHNS, CDR2 SASEGT, per germline. This CDR3 is 13 amino acids long. The CDR3 nucleotides read TGTGCCAGCAGTGAAGGGACTTTCTACGAGCAGTACTTC. It specifies CASSEGTFYEQYF.

The J gene is TRBJ2-1, the V gene TRBV7-2, with a weak D call TRBD2 (6 bases). The V end was cut by 5 bases, the J end by 6 bases, with 14 bases between. The CDR3 consists of 14 residues. In germline, CDR1 is SGHTA, CDR2 FQGNSA. For the CDR3, the DNA is TGTGCCAGCAGCCCACACCGGGACTCCAATGAGCAGTTCTTC. Translated: CASSPHRDSNEQFF.

The J gene is TRBJ2-2, the V gene TRBV29-1; TRBD1 might be the D (5 bases). CDR1 and CDR2 (germline): SQVTM, ANQGSEA. V was cut by 0 bases and J by 7 bases, with 9 bases left in between. CDR3 length equals 13 residues. CDR3 region: CSVEETRVGELFF. The CDR3 DNA follows: TGCAGCGTTGAAGAAACCAGGGTCGGGGAGCTGTTTTTT.

In this sample, this clone turned up a few times. The V and J genes are TRBV6-5 and TRBJ2-5; 9 nucleotides line up with TRBD2. Germline V lookup: CDR1 MNHEY, CDR2 SVGAGI. This CDR3 region has 15 residues. Losses at the gene ends were 0 bases for V and 1 base for J; bases not matched to a gene: 0. The CDR3, as DNA: TGTGCCAGCAGTTACTCGCGGGGGGGCCAAGAGACCCAGTACTTC. Its translation: CASSYSRGGQETQYF.

The table lists this clone with a few counts. The chain has TRBV29-1 and TRBJ2-5, with TRBD1 matching 7 bases. The trim removed 5 bases at V and 1 base at J, leaving 4 bases unmatched. Germline values: CDR1 SQVTM, CDR2 ANQGSEA. The CDR3 spans 13 residues. The CDR3 bases are TGCAGCGTTAGACAGGGTGGCCAAGAGACCCAGTACTTC. Its translation is CSVRQGGQETQYF.